Sequencing of this T cell receptor beta chain was carried out in a study of cytomegalovirus exposure and HLA in healthy donors (dated by TCRdb to 2016 to 2017). Looking at the study overall: According to a later analysis, the roughly 130 validation repertoires were produced on the same platform as the 666 repertoires of the first cohort. A separate validation cohort of 90 to 150 different subjects was used in addition to the roughly 720-subject first cohort. The aim of the study was to test whether cataloging public T cell receptors could identify signatures of past pathogen exposure. High-throughput TCR immunosequencing, statistical association of individual TCRs with disease status, and machine learning were combined to predict cytomegalovirus infection status. Study-level results and caveats: A total of 164 TCR beta chains were listed by the study as associated with cytomegalovirus. The authors suggested that the approach could potentially be extended to other disease states and immunological phenotypes. Three of the identified cytomegalovirus-associated TCR beta chains were confirmed in vitro to be specific for cytomegalovirus antigens. A later analysis had no HLA typing for the validation cohort, so co-occurrence there was scored across all 110 or so repertoires. Of the cluster scores, roughly 95% were above 0 in a later analysis, which found that TCRs clustered in the first cohort also tended to co-occur in the 130 or so validation repertoires. While some public TCRs were present in many individuals, most TCR sequences turned up only very rarely across donors. The classifier was reported to diagnose cytomegalovirus status with high specificity and sensitivity in both the original and validation cohorts.

Concerning this clone: It has no known antigen specificity. No per-base quality is available; no much larger clone lies one base away.

Library construction relied on the immunoSEQ multiplex PCR assay. Per the source publication's procedure: To diagnose cytomegalovirus status from the catalog of TCR beta chain sequences, a statistical classification framework was built. TCRdb mirrors the immuneACCESS table, restricted to in-frame sequences. Some clones are absent from its copies; in checked studies, under half trace to an unresolved V gene, and the reason for the others is unknown. The V and J calls and clone size come from that table; D and trimming were worked out from the DNA. Counted in this sample were more than 250,000 clones; roughly 87% of them appeared once. The ten largest make up 0.95% to 1.5% of the sample. The germline V gene encodes CDR1 ENHRY and CDR2 SYGVKD. The CDR3 contains 13 residues, cysteine and phenylalanine counted. Only the CDR3 portion is preserved as DNA: 39 bases, with reading frame beginning at the first base. V drops 4 bases and J drops 4 bases, leaving 9 bases in between.

Donors formed part of the validation cohort, which comprised 120 or so subjects and was distinct from the first cohort of 690 or so subjects. The sequence derives from a woman in her 30s in good health and CMV-seropositive. The sequence is built from TRBV10-3 and TRBJ2-3; too little of a D gene remains to name it. Specimen: PBMCs. The CDR3: CAISVVSADTQYF. The nucleotide sequence reads as follows: TGTGCCATCAGTGTTGTGTCAGCAGATACGCAGTATTTT.